Sequencing of this T cell receptor beta chain was carried out in a study of blood T cell repertoires in COVID-19. Study-wide context: COVID-19 samples from acute and convalescent phases originated in the United States, Italy and Spain.

Germline CDR1 and CDR2: SGHRS and YFSETQ. V was clipped by 0 bases and J by 0 bases; unmatched bases: 1. This CDR3 contains 16 residues. Per the study methods: Estimation of nucleated cell counts was performed using reference gene primer amplification. The table came from immunoSEQ multiplex PCR; TCRdb's copy has only in-frame clones and leaves some out. That table supplies the V and J calls and clone size; D and trimming were determined from the DNA. The sample includes about 140,000 clones, over 75% seen only once; the top ten take roughly 1.5%. The TCR was taken from a human donor in a cohort sampled during active COVID-19. Sequencing was done on a sample of peripheral blood. This chain uses TRBV5-1 with TRBJ2-1; 9 positions agree with TRBD2. The CDR3 nucleotides read TGCGCCAGCAGCTTGGGTAGCGGGAGCTCCTACAATGAGCAGTTCTTC. It yields the protein CASSLGSGSSYNEQFF.